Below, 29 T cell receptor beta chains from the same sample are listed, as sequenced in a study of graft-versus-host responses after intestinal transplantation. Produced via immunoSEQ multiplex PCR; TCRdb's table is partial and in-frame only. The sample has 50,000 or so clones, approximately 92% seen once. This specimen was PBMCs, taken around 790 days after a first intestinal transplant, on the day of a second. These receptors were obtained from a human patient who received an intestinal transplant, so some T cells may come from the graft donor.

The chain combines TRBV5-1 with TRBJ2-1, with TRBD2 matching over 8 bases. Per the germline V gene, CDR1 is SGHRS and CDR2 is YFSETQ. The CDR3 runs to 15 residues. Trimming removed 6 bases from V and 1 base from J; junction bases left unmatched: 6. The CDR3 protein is CASNVGGRSYNEQFF. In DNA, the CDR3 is TGCGCCAGCAACGTAGGCGGGAGGTCCTACAATGAGCAGTTCTTC.

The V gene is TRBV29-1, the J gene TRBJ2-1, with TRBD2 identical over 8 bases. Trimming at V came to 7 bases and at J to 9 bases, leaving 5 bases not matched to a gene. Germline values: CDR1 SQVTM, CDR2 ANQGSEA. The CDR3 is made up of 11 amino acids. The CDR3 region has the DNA TGCAGCGGTGGACTAGCCGGTGAGCAGTTCTTC. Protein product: CSGGLAGEQFF.

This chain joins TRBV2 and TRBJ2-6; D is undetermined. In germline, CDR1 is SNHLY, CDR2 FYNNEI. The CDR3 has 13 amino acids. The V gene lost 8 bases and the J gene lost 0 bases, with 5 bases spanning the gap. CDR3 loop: CASLISGANVLTF. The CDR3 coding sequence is TGTGCCAGCCTAATCTCTGGGGCCAACGTCCTGACTTTC. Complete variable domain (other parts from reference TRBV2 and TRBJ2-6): EPEVTQTPSHQVTQMGQEVILRCVPISNHLYFYWYRQILGQKVEFLVSFYNNEISEKSEIFDDQFSVERPDGSNFTLKIRSTKLEDSAMYFCASLISGANVLTFGAGSRLTVL.

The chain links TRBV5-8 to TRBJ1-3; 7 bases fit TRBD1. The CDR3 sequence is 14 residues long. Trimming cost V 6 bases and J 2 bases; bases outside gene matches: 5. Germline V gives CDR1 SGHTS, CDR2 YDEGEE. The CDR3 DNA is TGTGCCAGCACCCCCGGACAGGCTGGAAACACCATATATTTT. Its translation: CASTPGQAGNTIYF.

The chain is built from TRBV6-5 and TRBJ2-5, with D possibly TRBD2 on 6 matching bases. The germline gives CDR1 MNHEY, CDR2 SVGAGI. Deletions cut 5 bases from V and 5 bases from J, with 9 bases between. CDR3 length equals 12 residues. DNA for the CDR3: TGTGCCAGCAGTGAAGGGAGGGAGACCCAGTACTTC. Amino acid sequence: CASSEGRETQYF.

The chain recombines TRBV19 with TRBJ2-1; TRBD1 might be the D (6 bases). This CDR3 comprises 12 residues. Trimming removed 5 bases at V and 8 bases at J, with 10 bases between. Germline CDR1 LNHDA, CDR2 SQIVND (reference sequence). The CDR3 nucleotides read TGTGCCAGTAGTTCAGGGGTCGATGAGCAGTTCTTC. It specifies CASSSGVDEQFF.

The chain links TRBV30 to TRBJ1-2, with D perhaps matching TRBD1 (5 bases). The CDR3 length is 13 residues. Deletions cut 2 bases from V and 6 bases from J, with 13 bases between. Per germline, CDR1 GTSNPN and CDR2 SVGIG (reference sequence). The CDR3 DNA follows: TGTGCCTGGAGTACCCTCACAGGAAATGGCTACACCTTC. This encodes CAWSTLTGNGYTF.

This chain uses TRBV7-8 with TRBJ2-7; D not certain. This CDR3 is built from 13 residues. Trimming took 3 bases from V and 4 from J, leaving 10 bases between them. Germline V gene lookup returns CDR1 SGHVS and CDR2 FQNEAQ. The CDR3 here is CASSFGPRYEQYF. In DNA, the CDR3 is TGTGCCAGCAGCTTCGGTCCGCGATACGAGCAGTACTTC.

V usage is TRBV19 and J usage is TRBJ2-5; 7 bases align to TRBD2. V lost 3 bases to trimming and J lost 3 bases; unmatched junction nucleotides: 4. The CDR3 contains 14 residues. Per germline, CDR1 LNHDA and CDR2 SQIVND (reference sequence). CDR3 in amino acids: CASSMASGEETQYF. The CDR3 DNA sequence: TGTGCCAGTAGTATGGCTAGCGGCGAAGAGACCCAGTACTTC.

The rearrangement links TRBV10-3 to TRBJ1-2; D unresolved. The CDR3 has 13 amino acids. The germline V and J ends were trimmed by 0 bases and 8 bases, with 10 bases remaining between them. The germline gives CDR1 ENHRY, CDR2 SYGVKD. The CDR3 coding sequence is TGTGCCATCAGTGAGTCGGCACTCCTGGGCTACACCTTC. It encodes CAISESALLGYTF.

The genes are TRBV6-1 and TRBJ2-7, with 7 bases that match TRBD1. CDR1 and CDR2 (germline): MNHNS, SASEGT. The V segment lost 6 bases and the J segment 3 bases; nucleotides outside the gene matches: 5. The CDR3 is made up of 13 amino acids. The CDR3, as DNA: TGTGCCAGCAGCCTGACAGGGAACTACGAGCAGTACTTC. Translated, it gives CASSLTGNYEQYF.

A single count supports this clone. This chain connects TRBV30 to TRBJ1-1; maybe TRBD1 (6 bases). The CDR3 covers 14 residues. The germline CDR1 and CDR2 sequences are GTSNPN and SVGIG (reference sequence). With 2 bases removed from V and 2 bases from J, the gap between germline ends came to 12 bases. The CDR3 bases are TGTGCCTGGAGTCCTGACAGGACCAACACTGAAGCTTTCTTT. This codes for CAWSPDRTNTEAFF. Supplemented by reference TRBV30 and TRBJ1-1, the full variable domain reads SQTIHQWPATLVQPVGSPLSLECTVEGTSNPNLYWYRQAAGRGLQLLFYSVGIGQISSEVPQNLSASRPQDRQFILSSKKLLLSDSGFYLCAWSPDRTNTEAFFGQGTRLTVV.

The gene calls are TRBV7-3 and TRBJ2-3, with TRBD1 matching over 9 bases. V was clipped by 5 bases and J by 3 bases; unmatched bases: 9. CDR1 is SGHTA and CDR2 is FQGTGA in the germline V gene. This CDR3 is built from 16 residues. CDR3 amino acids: CASSTKSGTGTDTQYF. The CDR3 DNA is TGTGCCAGCAGCACAAAGTCCGGGACAGGGACAGATACGCAGTATTTT.

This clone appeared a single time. CDR3 DNA: TGTGCCAGCAGTTTTTGGGGGGTCAATCAGCCCCAGCATTTT. Encoded protein: CASSFWGVNQPQHF. This sequence joins TRBV28 and TRBJ1-5; D might be TRBD1 (5 bases). This CDR3 has 14 amino acids. Germline V gene sequence: CDR1 MDHEN, CDR2 SYDVKM. Trimming took off 3 bases at V and 3 bases at J, with 9 bases between the two ends.

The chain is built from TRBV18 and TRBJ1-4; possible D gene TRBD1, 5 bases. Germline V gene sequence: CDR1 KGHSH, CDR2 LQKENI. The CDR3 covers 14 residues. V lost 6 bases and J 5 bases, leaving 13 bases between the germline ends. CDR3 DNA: TGTGCCAGCTCTCGGGACGCACTCAATGAAAAACTGTTTTTT. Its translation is CASSRDALNEKLFF.

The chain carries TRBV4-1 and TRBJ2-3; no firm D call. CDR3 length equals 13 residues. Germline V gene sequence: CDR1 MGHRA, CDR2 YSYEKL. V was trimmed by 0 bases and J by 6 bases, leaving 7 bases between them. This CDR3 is CASSQDRHDTQYF. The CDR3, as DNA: TGCGCCAGCAGCCAAGATCGCCATGATACGCAGTATTTT.

CDR3 sequence: CAWVRLAGGPDTQYF. In DNA form, the CDR3 reads TGTGCCTGGGTTCGACTAGCGGGAGGGCCGGATACGCAGTATTTT. This chain connects TRBV30 to TRBJ2-3; TRBD2 matches 14 bases. This CDR3 comprises 15 residues. V shed 5 bases, J shed 6 bases, and the junction held 7 bases outside the gene matches. Per germline, CDR1 GTSNPN and CDR2 SVGIG (reference sequence).

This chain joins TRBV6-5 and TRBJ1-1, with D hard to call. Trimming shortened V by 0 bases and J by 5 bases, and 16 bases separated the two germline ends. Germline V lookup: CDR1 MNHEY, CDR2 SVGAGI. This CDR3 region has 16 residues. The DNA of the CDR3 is TGTGCCAGCAGTTACTCGATCAACATGGGGATTACTGAAGCTTTCTTT. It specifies CASSYSINMGITEAFF.

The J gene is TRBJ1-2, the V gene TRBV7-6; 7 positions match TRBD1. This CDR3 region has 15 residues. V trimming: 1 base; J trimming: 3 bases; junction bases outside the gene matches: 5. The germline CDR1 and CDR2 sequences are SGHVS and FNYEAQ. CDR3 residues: CASSLERGGDYGYTF. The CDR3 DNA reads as TGTGCCAGCAGCTTAGAAAGAGGGGGCGACTATGGCTACACCTTC.

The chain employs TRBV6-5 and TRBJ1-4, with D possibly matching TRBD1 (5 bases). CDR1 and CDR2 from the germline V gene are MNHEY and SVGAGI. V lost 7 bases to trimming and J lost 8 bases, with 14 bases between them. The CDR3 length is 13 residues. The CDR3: CASTQARGEKLFF. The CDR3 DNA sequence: TGTGCCAGCACACAGGCTCGGGGCGAAAAACTGTTTTTT.

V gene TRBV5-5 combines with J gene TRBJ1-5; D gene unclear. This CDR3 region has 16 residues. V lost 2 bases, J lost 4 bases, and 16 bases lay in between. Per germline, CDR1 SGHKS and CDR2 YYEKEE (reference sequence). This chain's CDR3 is CASSLLFWQHNQPQHF. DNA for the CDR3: TGTGCCAGCAGCTTACTCTTCTGGCAGCATAATCAGCCCCAGCATTTT.

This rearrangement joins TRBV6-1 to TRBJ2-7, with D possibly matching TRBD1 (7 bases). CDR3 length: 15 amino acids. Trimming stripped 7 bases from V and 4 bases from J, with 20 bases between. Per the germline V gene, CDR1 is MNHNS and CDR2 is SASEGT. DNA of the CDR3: TGTGCCAGCATATTGATAGCGGACAGGCGGTACGAGCAGTACTTC. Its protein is CASILIADRRYEQYF.

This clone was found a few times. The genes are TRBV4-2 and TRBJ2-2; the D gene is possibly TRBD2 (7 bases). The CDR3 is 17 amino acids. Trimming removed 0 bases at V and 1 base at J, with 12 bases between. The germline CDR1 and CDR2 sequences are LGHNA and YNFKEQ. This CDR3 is CASSQDGQRGNTGELFF. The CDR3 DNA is TGTGCCAGCAGCCAAGATGGACAGCGGGGGAACACCGGGGAGCTGTTTTTT.

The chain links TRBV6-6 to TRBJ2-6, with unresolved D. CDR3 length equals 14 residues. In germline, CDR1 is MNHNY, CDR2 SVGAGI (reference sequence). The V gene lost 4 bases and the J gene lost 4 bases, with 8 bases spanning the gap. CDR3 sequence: CASSSSQGANVLTF. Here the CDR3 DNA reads TGTGCCAGCAGTTCGTCACAGGGGGCCAACGTCCTGACTTTC.

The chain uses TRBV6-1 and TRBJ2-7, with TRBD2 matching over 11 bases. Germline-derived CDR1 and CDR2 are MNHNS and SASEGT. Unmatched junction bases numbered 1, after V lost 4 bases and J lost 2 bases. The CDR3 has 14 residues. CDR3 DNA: TGTGCCAGCAGTGGGGGACTAGCGGCCTACGAGCAGTACTTC. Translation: CASSGGLAAYEQYF.

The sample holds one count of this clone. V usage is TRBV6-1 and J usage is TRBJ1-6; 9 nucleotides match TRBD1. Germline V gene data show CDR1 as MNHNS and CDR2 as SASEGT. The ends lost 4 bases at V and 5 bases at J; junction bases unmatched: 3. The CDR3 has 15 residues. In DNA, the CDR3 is TGTGCCAGCAGTGCGGGACAGGGAAATAATTCACCCCTCCACTTT. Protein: CASSAGQGNNSPLHF.

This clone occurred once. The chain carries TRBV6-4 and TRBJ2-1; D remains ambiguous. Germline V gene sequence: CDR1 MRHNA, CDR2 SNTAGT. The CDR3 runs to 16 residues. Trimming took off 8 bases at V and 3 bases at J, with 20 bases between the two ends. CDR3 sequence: CASSEGYGEDYNEQFF. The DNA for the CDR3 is TGTGCCAGCTCTGAAGGTTACGGAGAGGACTACAATGAGCAGTTCTTC.

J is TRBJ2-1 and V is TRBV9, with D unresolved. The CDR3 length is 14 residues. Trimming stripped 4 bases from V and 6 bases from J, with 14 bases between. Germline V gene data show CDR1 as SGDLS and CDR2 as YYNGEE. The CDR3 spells CASSTPPSRNEQFF. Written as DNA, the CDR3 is TGTGCCAGCAGCACCCCCCCTAGTCGCAATGAGCAGTTCTTC.

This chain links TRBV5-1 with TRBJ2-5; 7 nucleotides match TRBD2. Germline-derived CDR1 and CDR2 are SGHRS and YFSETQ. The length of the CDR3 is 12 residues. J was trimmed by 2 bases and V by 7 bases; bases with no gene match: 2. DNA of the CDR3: TGCGCCAGCGGGCGGGAGCAAGAGACCCAGTACTTC. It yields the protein CASGREQETQYF.